Listed below are T cell receptor beta chains from one sample, sequenced in a study of T-cell memory formation after mild COVID-19. One entry per CDR3 protein, called by TCRdb with MiXCR from the 5' RACE reads. The table lists 400,000 to 500,000 distinct CDR3 sequences, 15% to 20% of them singletons. Material for sequencing was PBMCs or a T cell subset sorted from them (not recorded which). These receptors all come from an adult woman who had mild COVID-19 (a few samples of this study predate the infection). Cell type and time point are not known. Each CDR3 is given with its conserved first and last residue. The D gene is left open where the match is weak. Size is stated for part of the rows, as once, few or many counts, or as a class when the clone is expanded.

CDR3nt	CDR3aa	d_gene	v_gene	abundance	j_gene
TGTGCCAGCACTACTGGGACTACGCAGTATTTT	CASTTGTTQYF	-	TRBV3-1	-	TRBJ2-3
TGTGCCAGCAGCAGGGCCGGGACAGGGAATGAAAAACTGTTTTTT	CASSRAGTGNEKLFF	TRBD1	TRBV7-2	-	TRBJ1-4
TGCAGCGTTGACCGGGACGGGATCACTGAAGCTTTCTTT	CSVDRDGITEAFF	-	TRBV29-1	-	TRBJ1-1
TGTGCCTCTTCGACTAGCGGCATGTACAATGAGCAGTTCTTC	CASSTSGMYNEQFF	TRBD2	TRBV15	many	TRBJ2-1
TGTGCCAGCAGCTTAAGGGAACCAGGGGACTCTGGGGCCAACGTCCTGACTTTC	CASSLREPGDSGANVLTF	-	TRBV7-3	few	TRBJ2-6
TGTGCCAGTGCGGGACTAGCGGGCCCCACTCCCTACGAGCAGTACTTC	CASAGLAGPTPYEQYF	TRBD2	TRBV2	many	TRBJ2-7
TGCAGCGTTGAAGGACAGGGGCGGGCGGGTGAAGCTTTCTTT	CSVEGQGRAGEAFF	TRBD1	TRBV29-1	-	TRBJ1-1
TGCAGCGTTGCGGAGTTGATGAACACTGAAGCTTTCTTT	CSVAELMNTEAFF	-	TRBV29-1	few	TRBJ1-1
TGCAGTGCTAGAAGGGGTCGAGGCTCCTACAATGAGCAGTTCTTC	CSARRGRGSYNEQFF	-	TRBV20-1	-	TRBJ2-1
TGTGCCAGCAGCCCTTGGAGACCGGGACAGACTAATGAAAAACTGTTTTTT	CASSPWRPGQTNEKLFF	TRBD1	TRBV11-1	-	TRBJ1-4
TGTGCCAGCAGCTTAACAGCAGGAAACACCATATATTTT	CASSLTAGNTIYF	-	TRBV7-8	-	TRBJ1-3
TGCAGTGCTTCCAGCGGGGGAGGCCCCACAGATACGCAGTATTTT	CSASSGGGPTDTQYF	TRBD2	TRBV20-1	-	TRBJ2-3
TGCGCCAGCAGCTTGGGGTTCGGGGACGGCTACACCTTC	CASSLGFGDGYTF	-	TRBV5-1	-	TRBJ1-2
TGTGCCAGCAGTGAAACAGGGTGGGGGTCTGAAAAACTGTTTTTT	CASSETGWGSEKLFF	-	TRBV25-1	-	TRBJ1-4
TGCGCCAGCAGCCAATCCGGGGATGAGCAGTTCTTC	CASSQSGDEQFF	-	TRBV4-1	-	TRBJ2-1
TGTGCCAGCACAAGCGGGCGGGAGCCCTACGAGCAGTACTTC	CASTSGREPYEQYF	TRBD2	TRBV7-8	many	TRBJ2-7
TGTGCCAGCAGCCCAGGGGTTTCCTCTGGGGCCAACGTCCTGACTTTC	CASSPGVSSGANVLTF	-	TRBV7-3	-	TRBJ2-6
TGCAGTGCTCGCCCCGACAGGGAGGATGAAAAACTGTTTTTT	CSARPDREDEKLFF	TRBD1	TRBV20-1	few	TRBJ1-4
TGCGCCAGCAGGTCGATAGCGGGGGACCACAATGAGCAGTTCTTC	CASRSIAGDHNEQFF	TRBD2	TRBV5-1	-	TRBJ2-1
TGTGCCACCAGTGACCCAGGACAGCCCAGCGTCCTGACTTTC	CATSDPGQPSVLTF	-	TRBV24-1	-	TRBJ2-6
TGTGCCAGCAGCCAAGTCCTTATCCGACAGGGTAGGGGCACCGGGGAGCTGTTTTTT	CASSQVLIRQGRGTGELFF	TRBD1	TRBV4-2	once	TRBJ2-2
TGTGCCAGCAGCCCCCTAGGGCTGGGGGGGACCCAGTACTTC	CASSPLGLGGTQYF	-	TRBV3-1	-	TRBJ2-5
TGTGCCAGCAGTGGGTCCGGCGAGCAGTACTTC	CASSGSGEQYF	-	TRBV7-9	few	TRBJ2-7
TGTGCCAGCAGCCCAGACGTTTCTCGGCTAGATGGCTACACCTTC	CASSPDVSRLDGYTF	-	TRBV7-2	-	TRBJ1-2
TGTGCCAGCAGTGACTCGGCGGGAGGGCCATATGAGCAGTTCTTC	CASSDSAGGPYEQFF	TRBD2	TRBV6-4	-	TRBJ2-1
TGCGCCAGCAGCTCCGCCACCCATCCCGATACGCAGTATTTT	CASSSATHPDTQYF	-	TRBV5-1	few	TRBJ2-3
TGTGCCAGCAGTCCTGGACTAGCGGGTTATCGCGGAGAGTTCTTC	CASSPGLAGYRGEFF	TRBD2	TRBV6-4	few	TRBJ2-1
TGCAGTGCTACCTTAGAGCATACGCAGTATTTT	CSATLEHTQYF	-	TRBV20-1	few	TRBJ2-3
TGTGCCAGCAGCCCTATCCTAGCTGCTAGCACAGATACGCAGTATTTT	CASSPILAASTDTQYF	-	TRBV7-3	many	TRBJ2-3
TGTGCCACCAGTGATTTTTCAGGGACTCAGCCCCAGCATTTT	CATSDFSGTQPQHF	-	TRBV24-1	-	TRBJ1-5
TGTGCCACCCTCCCCGGAAACCAAGAGACCCAGTACTTC	CATLPGNQETQYF	-	TRBV7-6	-	TRBJ2-5
TGTGCCAGCAGCGTAGATAGCTCCTACAATGAGCAGTTCTTC	CASSVDSSYNEQFF	-	TRBV6-5	many	TRBJ2-1
TGTGCCAGTAGTATATTCGGCAGCTACGAGCAGTACTTC	CASSIFGSYEQYF	-	TRBV19	-	TRBJ2-7
TGTGCCTGGGGTGGAGTCGGAGGCTATGGCTACACCTTC	CAWGGVGGYGYTF	-	TRBV30	-	TRBJ1-2
TGTGCCAGCAGTTACAGGGGGCGGGCAGGGAATCAGCCCCAGCATTTT	CASSYRGRAGNQPQHF	TRBD1	TRBV6-2/TRBV6-3	few	TRBJ1-5
TGTGCCAGCAGCTTAACGTCACTGAGCGGGGGGGTGGAGACCCAGTACTTC	CASSLTSLSGGVETQYF	TRBD2	TRBV7-2	few	TRBJ2-5
TGTGCCAGCAGCTCCGCCGGCAACAATCAGCCCCAGCATTTT	CASSSAGNNQPQHF	-	TRBV7-8	-	TRBJ1-5
TGCAGCGCGACCGGGACAGATAGCAATCAGCCCCAGCATTTT	CSATGTDSNQPQHF	TRBD1	TRBV29-1	-	TRBJ1-5
TGCGCCAGCAGCTTCAGAGTCGGAGAGGGGATAGGAGAGACCCAGTACTTC	CASSFRVGEGIGETQYF	-	TRBV5-1	few	TRBJ2-5
TGTGCCAGCAGCTTGGATGCAGCGGGGGGGCGGGTAGATACGCAGTATTTT	CASSLDAAGGRVDTQYF	TRBD2	TRBV5-5	few	TRBJ2-3
TGTGCCAGCAGTTACGGGGCAGGGTGGGATGAGCAGTTCTTC	CASSYGAGWDEQFF	-	TRBV6-2/TRBV6-3	few	TRBJ2-1
TGTGCCAGCAGCCAATCGGAAGTGGTGAACACTGAAGCTTTCTTT	CASSQSEVVNTEAFF	-	TRBV16	few	TRBJ1-1